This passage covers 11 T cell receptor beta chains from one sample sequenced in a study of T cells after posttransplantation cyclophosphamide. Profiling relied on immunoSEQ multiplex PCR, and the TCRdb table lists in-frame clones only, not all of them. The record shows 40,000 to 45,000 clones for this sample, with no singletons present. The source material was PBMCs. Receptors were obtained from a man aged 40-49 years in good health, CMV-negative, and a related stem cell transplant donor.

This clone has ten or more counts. The CDR3 spells CASSPRAGLSYNEQFF. In DNA, the CDR3 is TGTGCCAGCAGCCCAAGAGCGGGGCTCTCCTACAATGAGCAGTTCTTC. This sequence joins TRBV7-3 and TRBJ2-1; 7 nucleotides match TRBD2. Germline CDR1 SGHTA, CDR2 FQGTGA. Losses at the gene ends were 5 bases for V and 0 bases for J; bases not matched to a gene: 7. The CDR3 has 16 residues. Supplemented by reference TRBV7-3 and TRBJ2-1, the full variable domain reads GAGVSQTPSNKVTEKGKYVELRCDPISGHTALYWYRQSLGQGPEFLIYFQGTGAADDSGLPNDRFFAVRPEGSVSTLKIQRTERGDSAVYLCASSPRAGLSYNEQFFGPGTRLTVL.

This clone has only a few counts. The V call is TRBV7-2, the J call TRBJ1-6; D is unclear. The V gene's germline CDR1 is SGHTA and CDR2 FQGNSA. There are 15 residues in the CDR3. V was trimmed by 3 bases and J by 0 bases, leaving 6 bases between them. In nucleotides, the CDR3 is TGTGCCAGCAGCTTCAAGAGCTCCTATAATTCACCCCTCCACTTT. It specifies CASSFKSSYNSPLHF.

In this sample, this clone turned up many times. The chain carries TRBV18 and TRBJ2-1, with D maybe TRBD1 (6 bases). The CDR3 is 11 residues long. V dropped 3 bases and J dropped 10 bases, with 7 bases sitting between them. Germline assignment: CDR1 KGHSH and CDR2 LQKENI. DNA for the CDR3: TGTGCCAGCTCACCTGGGACAGAGCAGTTCTTC. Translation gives CASSPGTEQFF.

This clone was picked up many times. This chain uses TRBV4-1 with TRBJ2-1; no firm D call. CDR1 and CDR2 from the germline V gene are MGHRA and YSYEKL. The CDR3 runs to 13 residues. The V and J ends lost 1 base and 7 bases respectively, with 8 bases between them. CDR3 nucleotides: TGCGCCAGCAGCCAAGGAGGTTATAATGAGCAGTTCTTC. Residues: CASSQGGYNEQFF.

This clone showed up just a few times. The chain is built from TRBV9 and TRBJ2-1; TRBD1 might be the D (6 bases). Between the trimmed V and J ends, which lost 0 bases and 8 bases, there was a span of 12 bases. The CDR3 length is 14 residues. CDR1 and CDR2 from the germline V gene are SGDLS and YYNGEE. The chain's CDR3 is CASSVGRGMDEQFF. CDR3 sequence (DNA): TGTGCCAGCAGCGTAGGTAGGGGGATGGATGAGCAGTTCTTC.

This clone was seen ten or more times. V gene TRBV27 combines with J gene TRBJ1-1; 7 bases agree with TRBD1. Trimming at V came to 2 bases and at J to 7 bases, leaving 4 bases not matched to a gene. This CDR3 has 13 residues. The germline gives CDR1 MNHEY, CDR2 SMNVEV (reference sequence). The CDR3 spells CASSLRDSNEAFF. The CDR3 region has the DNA TGTGCCAGCAGTTTACGGGACAGCAATGAAGCTTTCTTT.

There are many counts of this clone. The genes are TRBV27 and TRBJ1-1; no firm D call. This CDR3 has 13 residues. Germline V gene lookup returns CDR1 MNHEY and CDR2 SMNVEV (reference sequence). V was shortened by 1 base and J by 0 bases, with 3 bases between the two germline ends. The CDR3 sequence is CASSLLVNTEAFF. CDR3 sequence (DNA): TGTGCCAGCAGTTTATTAGTGAACACTGAAGCTTTCTTT.

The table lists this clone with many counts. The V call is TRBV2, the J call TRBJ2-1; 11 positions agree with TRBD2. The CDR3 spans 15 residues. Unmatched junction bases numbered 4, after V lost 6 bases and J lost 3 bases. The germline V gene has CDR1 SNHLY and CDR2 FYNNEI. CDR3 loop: CASSSTSGSYNEQFF. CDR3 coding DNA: TGTGCCAGCAGCAGTACTAGCGGGAGCTACAATGAGCAGTTCTTC.

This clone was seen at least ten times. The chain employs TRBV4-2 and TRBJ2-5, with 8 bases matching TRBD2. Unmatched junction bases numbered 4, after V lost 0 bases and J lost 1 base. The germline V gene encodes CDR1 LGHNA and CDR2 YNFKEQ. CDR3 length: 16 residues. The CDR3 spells CASSQDGTRAQETQYF. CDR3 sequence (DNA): TGTGCCAGCAGCCAAGACGGGACTAGGGCCCAAGAGACCCAGTACTTC.

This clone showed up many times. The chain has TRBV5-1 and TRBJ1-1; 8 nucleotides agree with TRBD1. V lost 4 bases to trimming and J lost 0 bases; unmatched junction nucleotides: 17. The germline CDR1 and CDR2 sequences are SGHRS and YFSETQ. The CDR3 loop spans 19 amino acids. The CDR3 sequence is CASSDVLAGRTGLNTEAFF. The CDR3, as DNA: TGCGCCAGCAGCGACGTACTTGCGGGAAGGACAGGGTTGAACACTGAAGCTTTCTTT.

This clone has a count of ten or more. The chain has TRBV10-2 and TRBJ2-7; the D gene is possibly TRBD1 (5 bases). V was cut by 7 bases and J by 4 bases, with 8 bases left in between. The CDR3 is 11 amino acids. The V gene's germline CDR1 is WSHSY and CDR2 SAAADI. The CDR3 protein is CASTGFYEQYF. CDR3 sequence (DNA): TGCGCCAGCACAGGGTTTTACGAGCAGTACTTC.